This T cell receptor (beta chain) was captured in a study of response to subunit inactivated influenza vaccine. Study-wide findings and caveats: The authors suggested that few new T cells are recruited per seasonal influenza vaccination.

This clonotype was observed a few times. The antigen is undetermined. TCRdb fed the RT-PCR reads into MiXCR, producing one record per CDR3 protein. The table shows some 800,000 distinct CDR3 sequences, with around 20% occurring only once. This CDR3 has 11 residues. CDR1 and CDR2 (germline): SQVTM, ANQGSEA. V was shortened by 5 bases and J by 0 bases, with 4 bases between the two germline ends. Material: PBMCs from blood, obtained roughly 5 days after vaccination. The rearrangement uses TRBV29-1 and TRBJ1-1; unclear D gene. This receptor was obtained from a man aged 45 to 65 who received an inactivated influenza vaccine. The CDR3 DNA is TGCAGCGTTCGTATGAACACTGAAGCTTTCTTT. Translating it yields CSVRMNTEAFF.